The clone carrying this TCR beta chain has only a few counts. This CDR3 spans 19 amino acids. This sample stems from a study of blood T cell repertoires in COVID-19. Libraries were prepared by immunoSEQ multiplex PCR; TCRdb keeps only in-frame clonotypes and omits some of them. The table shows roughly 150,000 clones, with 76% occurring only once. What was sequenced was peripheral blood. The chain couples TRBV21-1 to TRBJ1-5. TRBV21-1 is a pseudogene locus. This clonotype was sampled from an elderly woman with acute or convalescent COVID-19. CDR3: CASSKRGTGPRWGNQPQHF. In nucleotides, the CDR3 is TGTGCCAGCAGCAAACGGGGGACGGGCCCCCGCTGGGGCAATCAGCCCCAGCATTTT.